This TCR beta chain was captured by sequencing in a study of shared clonotypes between healthy human individuals. The CDR3 has 16 residues. Germline values: CDR1 LNHDA, CDR2 SQIVND (reference sequence). V was shortened by 3 bases and J by 4 bases, with 16 bases between the two germline ends. The method was immunoSEQ multiplex PCR; TCRdb's version includes in-frame clones alone and lacks a portion of them. This repertoire shows about 180,000 clones, over 85% found once; its top ten account for about 0.07%. The material sequenced was naive CD4+ T cells sorted from blood. The subset: CD45RA+ positively selected. This TCR was recovered from a woman aged 30 to 39 in good health. V usage is TRBV19 and J usage is TRBJ2-1; a weak D match, TRBD2 (6 bases). This CDR3 reads CASSMVGSGRYNEQFF. CDR3 coding DNA: TGTGCCAGTAGTATGGTCGGTAGCGGAAGGTACAATGAGCAGTTCTTC.